Presented here are 31 T cell receptor beta chains from one specimen sequenced in a study of T cell responses to AZD1222 COVID-19 vaccine. Sequencing used immunoSEQ multiplex PCR; TCRdb keeps in-frame clones, though not all of them. The data hold about 120,000 clones, with almost 90% observed a single time. Here the sequenced sample was peripheral blood, taken on day 0 of AZD1222 vaccination. These receptors were collected from an adult in good health.

The rearrangement uses TRBV7-2 and TRBJ1-2, with TRBD1 identical over 9 bases. This CDR3 spans 14 amino acids. Germline CDR1 is SGHTA and CDR2 is FQGNSA. With V trimmed by 5 bases and J by 3 bases, 4 bases remained unmatched. This CDR3 reads CASSTRTGDYGYTF. CDR3 in DNA: TGTGCCAGCAGCACCCGGACAGGGGACTATGGCTACACCTTC.

V and J are TRBV29-1 and TRBJ1-2, with D possibly TRBD1 on 5 matching bases. The CDR3 consists of 15 residues. V lost 4 bases to trimming and J lost 4 bases, with 19 bases between them. Germline CDR1 reads SQVTM; CDR2 reads ANQGSEA. CDR3 sequence (DNA): TGCAGCGTTGTTTCAGGTGGGGCTCGCGGCTATGGCTACACCTTC. Protein product: CSVVSGGARGYGYTF.

The chain links TRBV30 to TRBJ2-2; D gene uncertain. V lost 0 bases, J lost 5 bases, and 16 bases lay in between. This CDR3 is built from 16 residues. Germline V gene data show CDR1 as GTSNPN and CDR2 as SVGIG (reference sequence). CDR3 region: CAWSVREQSLTGELFF. The CDR3 DNA reads TGTGCCTGGAGTGTACGAGAGCAGAGTCTAACCGGGGAGCTGTTTTTT.

This chain joins TRBV7-2 and TRBJ1-2; weak D call: TRBD1 (6 bases). The CDR3 runs 15 residues. Per germline, CDR1 SGHTA and CDR2 FQGNSA. Trimming removed 7 bases from V and 2 bases from J, with 17 bases in between. Here the CDR3 DNA reads TGTGCCAGCAACCTACCCAATACAGGGAACTATGGCTACACCTTC. Translating it yields CASNLPNTGNYGYTF.

The chain links TRBV9 to TRBJ1-5; a possible D gene is TRBD1 (5 bases). Trimming pared 4 bases from V and 9 bases from J, leaving 14 bases between. The CDR3 loop spans 13 amino acids. Looked up from germline, CDR1 is SGDLS and CDR2 is YYNGEE. The CDR3 DNA sequence: TGTGCCAGCAGCCCTCAGGGCTACTCGCCCCAGCATTTT. This translates into CASSPQGYSPQHF.

This chain connects TRBV3-1 (or the pseudogene TRBV3-2) to TRBJ2-5; D is ambiguous. CDR1 is LGHDT and CDR2 is YNNKEL in the germline V gene (reference sequence). Trimming removed 1 base from V and 4 bases from J, with 13 bases in between. The CDR3 extends over 15 amino acids. DNA of the CDR3: TGTGCCAGCAGCCAAGTACGGCTATCCGGAGAGACCCAGTACTTC. This gives the protein CASSQVRLSGETQYF.

V usage is TRBV7-9 and J usage is TRBJ2-7; 8 bases map to TRBD1. From germline, CDR1 is SEHNR and CDR2 FQNEAQ (reference sequence). The CDR3 is made up of 14 amino acids. Trimming cost V 1 base and J 6 bases; bases outside gene matches: 5. CDR3 nucleotide sequence: TGTGCCAGCAGCTTAGGGACAGGGATTGGCGAGCAGTACTTC. Translated, it gives CASSLGTGIGEQYF.

This chain connects TRBV28 to TRBJ1-1; TRBD1 might be the D (5 bases). In germline, CDR1 is MDHEN, CDR2 SYDVKM. This CDR3 comprises 13 residues. Trimming pared 6 bases from V and 4 bases from J, leaving 12 bases between. CDR3 DNA: TGTGCCAGCAGACTGACGGGGGGCACTGAAGCTTTCTTT. It is translated as CASRLTGGTEAFF.

This sequence joins TRBV28 and TRBJ2-7; 10 bases line up with TRBD1. After removal of 6 bases from V and 1 base from J, the junction contained 12 bases not matched to a gene. This CDR3 is built from 17 residues. Germline V gene data show CDR1 as MDHEN and CDR2 as SYDVKM. The CDR3: CASSTTYWTGGSYEQYF. CDR3 in DNA: TGTGCCAGCAGCACCACTTATTGGACAGGGGGATCCTACGAGCAGTACTTC.

The V gene is TRBV7-2, the J gene TRBJ1-3; possible D gene TRBD1, 6 bases. V was shortened by 5 bases and J by 0 bases, with 14 bases between the two germline ends. The CDR3 runs 16 residues. CDR1 is SGHTA, CDR2 FQGNSA, per germline. The CDR3 sequence: CASSSRGAVSGNTIYF. As DNA, the CDR3 is TGTGCCAGCAGCAGTAGGGGGGCAGTCTCTGGAAACACCATATATTTT. The full variable domain, rest sourced from reference TRBV7-2 and TRBJ1-3, is GAGVSQSPSNKVTEKGKDVELRCDPISGHTALYWYRQSLGQGLEFLIYFQGNSAPDKSGLPSDRFSAERTGGSVSTLTIQRTQQEDSAVYLCASSSRGAVSGNTIYFGEGSWLTVV.

The chain has TRBV7-2 and TRBJ1-6; tentatively, D is TRBD1 (6 bases). Per germline, CDR1 SGHTA and CDR2 FQGNSA. The CDR3 spans 15 residues. V shed 5 bases and J shed 5 bases, with 13 bases lying between them. The CDR3 DNA is TGTGCCAGCAGCCGCTGGACAGTTGATAATTCACCCCTCCACTTT. This sequence encodes CASSRWTVDNSPLHF.

The chain carries TRBV19 and TRBJ2-1; 8 bases align to TRBD2. The V segment lost 7 bases and the J segment 2 bases; nucleotides outside the gene matches: 7. The CDR3 runs to 15 residues. In germline, CDR1 is LNHDA, CDR2 SQIVND (reference sequence). CDR3 DNA sequence: TGTGCCAGTATTAAGGTAGCGGGGCCCTACAATGAGCAGTTCTTC. This sequence encodes CASIKVAGPYNEQFF.

The gene calls are TRBV7-7 and TRBJ2-3; 10 bases fit TRBD2. Unmatched junction bases numbered 4, after V lost 5 bases and J lost 2 bases. This CDR3 is built from 15 residues. Germline assignment: CDR1 SSHAT and CDR2 FNYEAQ (reference sequence). The CDR3: CASSRTSGYTDTQYF. DNA for the CDR3: TGTGCCAGCAGCCGGACTAGCGGATACACAGATACGCAGTATTTT.

CDR3 amino acids: CASSGGTGPNTEAFF. CDR3 in DNA: TGTGCCAGCAGCGGGGGGACAGGGCCGAACACTGAAGCTTTCTTT. The rearrangement links TRBV5-4 to TRBJ1-1; TRBD1 matches 9 bases. Germline-derived CDR1 and CDR2 are SGHNT and YYREEE (reference sequence). CDR3 size: 15 residues. V trimming: 4 bases; J trimming: 1 base; junction bases outside the gene matches: 5.

This chain uses TRBV7-9 with TRBJ2-1; no definite D call. This CDR3 has 14 residues. The V end lost 1 base, the J end lost 4 bases, and 8 bases lay between the germline ends. CDR1 is SEHNR and CDR2 is FQNEAQ in the germline V gene (reference sequence). The CDR3 region has the DNA TGTGCCAGCAGCTTAGAGAAAGGGTACAATGAGCAGTTCTTC. This sequence encodes CASSLEKGYNEQFF.

The chain has TRBV7-3 and TRBJ2-2; 7 positions match TRBD2. The V gene end was trimmed by 6 bases and the J gene end by 5 bases; junction bases not matched to a gene: 12. Germline loops: CDR1 SGHTA, CDR2 FQGTGA. The CDR3 is made up of 16 amino acids. The CDR3, as DNA: TGTGCCAGCAGGCCTCCTAGCGGTAGGAGAACCGGGGAGCTGTTTTTT. Translated: CASRPPSGRRTGELFF.

V usage is TRBV10-2 and J usage is TRBJ1-3; D ambiguous. This CDR3 region has 12 residues. Looked up from germline, CDR1 is WSHSY and CDR2 is SAAADI. The V gene lost 6 bases and the J gene lost 8 bases, with 11 bases spanning the gap. CDR3 loop: CASSPGRDTIYF. For the CDR3, the DNA is TGCGCCAGCAGCCCGGGCCGCGACACCATATATTTT.

The J gene is TRBJ2-5, the V gene TRBV7-8, with TRBD2 matching over 7 bases. Germline V gene data show CDR1 as SGHVS and CDR2 as FQNEAQ. With V trimmed by 1 base and J by 2 bases, 7 bases remained unmatched. The CDR3 is made up of 16 amino acids. CDR3 sequence (DNA): TGTGCCAGCAGCTTAGGACTGGTAGCGGGTCAAGAGACCCAGTACTTC. Translating it yields CASSLGLVAGQETQYF.

V and J are TRBV28 and TRBJ2-5; D may correspond to TRBD1 or TRBD2 (5 bases each). The CDR3 is 16 amino acids. Germline values: CDR1 MDHEN, CDR2 SYDVKM. Trimming took off 5 bases at V and 5 bases at J, with 21 bases between the two ends. The CDR3 nucleotides read TGTGCCAGCAGTGTTACGGCAGGGAGATTTACGGAGACCCAGTACTTC. Translating it yields CASSVTAGRFTETQYF.

The DNA of the CDR3 is TGTGCCAGCAGCCAAGTTGGGACATACAATGAGCAGTTCTTC. It yields the protein CASSQVGTYNEQFF. This sequence joins TRBV4-2 and TRBJ2-1; maybe TRBD1 (6 bases). V dropped 1 base and J dropped 4 bases, with 8 bases sitting between them. The CDR3 runs to 14 residues. Germline V lookup: CDR1 LGHNA, CDR2 YNFKEQ.

The genes are TRBV11-2 and TRBJ1-4; the D gene is possibly TRBD1 (6 bases). The CDR3 sequence is 15 residues long. The V end lost 3 bases, the J end lost 6 bases, and 14 bases lay between the germline ends. Germline CDR1 reads SGHAT; CDR2 reads FQNNGV. The CDR3 is CASSFGGGGYEKLFF. The CDR3, as DNA: TGTGCCAGCAGCTTTGGGGGAGGGGGGTATGAAAAACTGTTTTTT.

A few counts support this clone. DNA for the CDR3: TGTGCCAGCAGTACGGGGGGGTCCTACAATGAGCAGTTCTTC. Encoded protein: CASSTGGSYNEQFF. V and J are TRBV6-5 and TRBJ2-1; 8 nucleotides agree with TRBD2. The CDR3 has 14 amino acids. Trimming cost V 5 bases and J 1 base; bases outside gene matches: 1. In germline, CDR1 is MNHEY, CDR2 SVGAGI.

In its sample, this clone was seen a few times. The chain carries TRBV7-2 and TRBJ1-6; 9 positions agree with TRBD1. V lost 2 bases to trimming and J lost 6 bases; unmatched junction nucleotides: 5. The CDR3 is 16 residues long. Germline-derived CDR1 and CDR2 are SGHTA and FQGNSA. The CDR3 coding sequence is TGTGCCAGCAGCTTAACAGGGGGCAGGAGTAATTCACCCCTCCACTTT. Its protein is CASSLTGGRSNSPLHF.

DNA for the CDR3: TGTGCCAGCAGTTTGGGGCAGGGGGATGGCTACACCTTC. It translates to CASSLGQGDGYTF. The J gene is TRBJ1-2, the V gene TRBV12-3 or TRBV12-4; the match to TRBD1 covers 7 bases. The V gene end was trimmed by 3 bases and the J gene end by 6 bases; junction bases not matched to a gene: 4. There are 13 residues in the CDR3.

V is TRBV21-1 and J is TRBJ2-5; TRBD1, the table's D call, was not compared with the DNA. TRBV21-1 is labeled a pseudogene. The CDR3 loop spans 16 amino acids. The DNA for the CDR3 is TGTGCCAGCAGCAAAGCTCCCGCAGGGCGGCAAGAGACCCAGTACTTC. The encoded protein is CASSKAPAGRQETQYF.

The rearrangement joins TRBV18 to TRBJ2-5; D remains unclear. With 4 bases removed from V and 1 base from J, the gap between germline ends came to 10 bases. This CDR3 comprises 14 residues. Germline assignment: CDR1 KGHSH and CDR2 LQKENI. CDR3 sequence reads: CASSRGWAQETQYF. The DNA of the CDR3 is TGTGCCAGCTCACGGGGATGGGCCCAAGAGACCCAGTACTTC.

V usage is TRBV6-1 and J usage is TRBJ1-3; a possible D gene is TRBD1 (6 bases). Germline assignment: CDR1 MNHNS and CDR2 SASEGT. Trimming removed 2 bases from V and 4 bases from J, with 21 bases in between. CDR3 size: 18 residues. CDR3: CASSELAITGLKGNTIYF. As DNA, the CDR3 is TGTGCCAGCAGTGAACTAGCTATTACAGGGTTGAAAGGAAACACCATATATTTT.

The rearrangement joins TRBV7-2 to TRBJ1-1; 7 bases map to TRBD1. Per the germline V gene, CDR1 is SGHTA and CDR2 is FQGNSA. V lost 1 base, J lost 3 bases, and 5 bases stayed unmatched. The length of the CDR3 is 15 residues. The chain's CDR3 is CASSLVGGLDTEAFF. CDR3 DNA sequence: TGTGCCAGCAGCTTAGTAGGGGGCCTGGACACTGAAGCTTTCTTT.

CDR3: CATEGSSASKAYEQYF. CDR3 bases: TGTGCCACCGAGGGATCTTCTGCCAGCAAGGCCTACGAGCAGTACTTC. The genes are TRBV6-6 and TRBJ2-7; D perhaps matches TRBD2 (5 bases). V dropped 10 bases and J dropped 2 bases, with 24 bases sitting between them. Germline CDR1 MNHNY, CDR2 SVGAGI (reference sequence). This CDR3 contains 16 residues.

CDR3 DNA: TGTGCCAGCTCATACCGGGACAGGGGATTCACCGGGGAGCTGTTTTTT. It yields the protein CASSYRDRGFTGELFF. The rearrangement joins TRBV18 to TRBJ2-2; 10 bases fit TRBD1. With V trimmed by 5 bases and J by 4 bases, 7 bases remained unmatched. The CDR3 runs to 16 residues. Germline V gene data show CDR1 as KGHSH and CDR2 as LQKENI.

Comment on this clone: The same CDR3 arises from other DNA sequences in this sample as well. The V and J genes are TRBV5-1 and TRBJ2-7; 10 nucleotides match TRBD2. Trimming at V came to 3 bases and at J to 0 bases, leaving 3 bases not matched to a gene. Looked up from germline, CDR1 is SGHRS and CDR2 is YFSETQ. The CDR3 runs 15 residues. The CDR3 reads CASSWGLASSYEQYF. The CDR3 DNA sequence: TGCGCCAGCAGCTGGGGACTAGCGAGCTCCTACGAGCAGTACTTC. Filled out from reference TRBV5-1 and TRBJ2-7, the complete variable domain reads KAGVTQTPRYLIKTRGQQVTLSCSPISGHRSVSWYQQTPGQGLQFLFEYFSETQRNKGNFPGRFSGRQFSNSRSEMNVSTLELGDSALYLCASSWGLASSYEQYFGPGTRLTVT.